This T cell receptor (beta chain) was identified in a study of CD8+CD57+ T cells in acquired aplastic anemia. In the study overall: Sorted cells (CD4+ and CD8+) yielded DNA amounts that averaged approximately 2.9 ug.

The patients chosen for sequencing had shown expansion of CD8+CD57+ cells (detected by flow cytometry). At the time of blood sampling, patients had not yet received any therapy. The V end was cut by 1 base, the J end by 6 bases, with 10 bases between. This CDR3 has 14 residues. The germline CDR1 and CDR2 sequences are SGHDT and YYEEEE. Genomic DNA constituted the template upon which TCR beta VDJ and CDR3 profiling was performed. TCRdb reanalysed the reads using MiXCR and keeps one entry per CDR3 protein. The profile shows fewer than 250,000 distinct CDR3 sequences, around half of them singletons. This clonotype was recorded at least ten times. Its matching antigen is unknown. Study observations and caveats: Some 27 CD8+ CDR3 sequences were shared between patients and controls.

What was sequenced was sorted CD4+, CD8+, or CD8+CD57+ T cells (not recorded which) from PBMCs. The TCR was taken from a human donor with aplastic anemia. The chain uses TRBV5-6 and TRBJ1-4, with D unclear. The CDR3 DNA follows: TGTGCCAGCAGCTTGAATTTCGGAGATGAAAAACTGTTTTTT. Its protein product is CASSLNFGDEKLFF.